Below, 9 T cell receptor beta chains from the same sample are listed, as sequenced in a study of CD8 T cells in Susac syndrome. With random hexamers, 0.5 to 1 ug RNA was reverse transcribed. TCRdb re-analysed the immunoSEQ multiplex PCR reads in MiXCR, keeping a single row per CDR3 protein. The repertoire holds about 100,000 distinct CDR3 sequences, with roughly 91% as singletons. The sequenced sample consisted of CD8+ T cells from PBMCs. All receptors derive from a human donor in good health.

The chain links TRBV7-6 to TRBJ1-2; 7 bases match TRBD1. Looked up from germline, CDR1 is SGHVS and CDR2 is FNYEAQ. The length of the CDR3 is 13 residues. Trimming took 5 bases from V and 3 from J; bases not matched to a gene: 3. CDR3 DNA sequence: TGTGCCAGCAGCCTAACAGGGGACTATGGCTACACCTTC. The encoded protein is CASSLTGDYGYTF.

Here the CDR3 DNA reads TGTGCCAGTAATCCCTCTAGAGCACTTACTGAAGCTTTCTTT. Encoded protein: CASNPSRALTEAFF. This rearrangement joins TRBV19 to TRBJ1-1, with D unresolved. The germline V gene has CDR1 LNHDA and CDR2 SQIVND (reference sequence). The V end was cut by 7 bases, the J end by 5 bases, with 17 bases between. CDR3 size: 14 residues. The variable domain in full, completed from reference TRBV19 and TRBJ1-1, reads DGGITQSPKYLFRKEGQNVTLSCEQNLNHDAMYWYRQDPGQGLRLIYYSQIVNDFQKGDIAEGYSVSREKKESFPLTVTSAQKNPTAFYLCASNPSRALTEAFFGQGTRLTVV.

CDR3 in DNA: TGTGCCAGCAGCCAAGTGGAAGGATTTGTCACTGAAGCTTTCTTT. Its protein product is CASSQVEGFVTEAFF. The rearrangement joins TRBV14 to TRBJ1-1; no reliable D call. CDR3 length equals 15 residues. The germline gives CDR1 SGHDN, CDR2 FVKESK. The V gene lost 1 base and the J gene lost 4 bases, with 13 bases spanning the gap.

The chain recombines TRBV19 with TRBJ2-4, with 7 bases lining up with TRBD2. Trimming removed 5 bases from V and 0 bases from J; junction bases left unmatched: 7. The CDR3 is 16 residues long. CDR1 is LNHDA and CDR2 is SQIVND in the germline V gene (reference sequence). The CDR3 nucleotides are TGTGCCAGTAGTTCTCCGGGAGGAAGAGCCAAAAACATTCAGTACTTC. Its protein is CASSSPGGRAKNIQYF.

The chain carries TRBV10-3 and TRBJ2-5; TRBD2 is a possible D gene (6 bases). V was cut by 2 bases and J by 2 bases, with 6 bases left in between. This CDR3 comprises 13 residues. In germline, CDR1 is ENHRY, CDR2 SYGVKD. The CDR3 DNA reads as TGTGCCATCAGTGAGGCGGGGCAAGAGACCCAGTACTTC. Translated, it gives CAISEAGQETQYF.

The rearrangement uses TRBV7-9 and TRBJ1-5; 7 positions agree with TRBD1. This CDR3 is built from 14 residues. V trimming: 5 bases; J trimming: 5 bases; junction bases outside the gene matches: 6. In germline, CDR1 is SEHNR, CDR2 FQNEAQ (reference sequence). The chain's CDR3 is CASSGRDSYQPQHF. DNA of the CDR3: TGTGCCAGCAGCGGAAGGGACAGTTATCAGCCCCAGCATTTT.

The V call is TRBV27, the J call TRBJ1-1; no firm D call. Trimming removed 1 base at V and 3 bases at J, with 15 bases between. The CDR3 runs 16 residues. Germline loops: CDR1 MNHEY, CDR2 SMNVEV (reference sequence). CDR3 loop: CASSLFGRLSYTEAFF. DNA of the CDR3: TGTGCCAGCAGTTTATTTGGCCGATTATCTTACACTGAAGCTTTCTTT.

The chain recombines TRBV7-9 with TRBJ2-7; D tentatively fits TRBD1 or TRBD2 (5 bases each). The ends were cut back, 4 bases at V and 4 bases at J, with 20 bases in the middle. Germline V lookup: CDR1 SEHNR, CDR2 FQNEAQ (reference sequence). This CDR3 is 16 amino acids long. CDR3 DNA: TGTGCCAGCAGCTCACCGCAGGGACCCGAAAATTACGAGCAGTACTTC. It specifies CASSSPQGPENYEQYF. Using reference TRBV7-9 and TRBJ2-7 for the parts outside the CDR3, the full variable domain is DTGVSQNPRHKITKRGQNVTFRCDPISEHNRLYWYRQTLGQGPEFLTYFQNEAQLEKSRLLSDRFSAERPKGSFSTLEIQRTEQGDSAMYLCASSSPQGPENYEQYFGPGTRLTVT.

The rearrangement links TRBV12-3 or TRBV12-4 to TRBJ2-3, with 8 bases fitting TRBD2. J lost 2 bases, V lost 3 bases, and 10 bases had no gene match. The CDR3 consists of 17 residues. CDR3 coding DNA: TGTGCCAGCAGTTTGGGGGCCGGGGGGGCTCACACAGATACGCAGTATTTT. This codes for CASSLGAGGAHTDTQYF.